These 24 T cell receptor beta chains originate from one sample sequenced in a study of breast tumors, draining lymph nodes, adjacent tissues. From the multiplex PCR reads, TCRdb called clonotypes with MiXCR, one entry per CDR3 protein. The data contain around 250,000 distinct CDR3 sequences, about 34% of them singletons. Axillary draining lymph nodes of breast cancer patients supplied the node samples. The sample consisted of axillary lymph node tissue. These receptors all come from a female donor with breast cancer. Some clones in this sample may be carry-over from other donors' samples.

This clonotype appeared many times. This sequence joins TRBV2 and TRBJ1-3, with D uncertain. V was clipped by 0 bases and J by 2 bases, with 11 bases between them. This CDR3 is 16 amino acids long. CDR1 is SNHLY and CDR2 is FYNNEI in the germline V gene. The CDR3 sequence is CASSEARASPGNTIYF. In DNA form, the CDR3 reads TGTGCCAGCAGTGAAGCGAGGGCTTCACCTGGAAACACCATATATTTT.

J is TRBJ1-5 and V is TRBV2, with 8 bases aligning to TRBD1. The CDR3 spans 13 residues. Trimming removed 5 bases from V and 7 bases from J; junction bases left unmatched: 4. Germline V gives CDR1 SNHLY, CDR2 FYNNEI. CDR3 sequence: CASSPDREQPQHF. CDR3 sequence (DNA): TGTGCCAGCAGTCCGGACAGGGAGCAGCCCCAGCATTTT.

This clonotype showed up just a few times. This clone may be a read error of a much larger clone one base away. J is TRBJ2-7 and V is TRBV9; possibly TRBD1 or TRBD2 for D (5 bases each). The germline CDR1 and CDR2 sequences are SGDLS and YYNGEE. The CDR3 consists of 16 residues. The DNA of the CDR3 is TGTGCCAGCAGCGTAGCTTTGGAGACAGTTGACTACGCGCAGTACTTC. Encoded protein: CASSVALETVDYAQYF.

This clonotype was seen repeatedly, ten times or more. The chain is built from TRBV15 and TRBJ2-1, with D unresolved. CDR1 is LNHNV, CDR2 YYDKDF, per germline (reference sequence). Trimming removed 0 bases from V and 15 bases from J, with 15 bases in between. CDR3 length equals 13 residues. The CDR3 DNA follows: TGTGCCACCAGCAGAGAGATCACCGCCCAGTCGTTCTTC. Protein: CATSREITAQSFF. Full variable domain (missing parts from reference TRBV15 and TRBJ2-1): DAMVIQNPRYQVTQFGKPVTLSCSQTLNHNVMYWYQQKSSQAPKLLFHYYDKDFNNEADTPDNFQSRRPNTSFCFLDIRSPGLGDTAMYLCATSREITAQSFFGPGTRLTVL.

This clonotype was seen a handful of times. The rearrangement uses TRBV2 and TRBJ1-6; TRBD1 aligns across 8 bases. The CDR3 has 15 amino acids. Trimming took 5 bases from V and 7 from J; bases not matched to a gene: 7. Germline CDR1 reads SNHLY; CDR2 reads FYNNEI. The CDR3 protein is CASSPGTGGNSPLHF. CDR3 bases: TGTGCCAGCAGTCCCGGGACAGGCGGAAATTCACCCCTCCACTTT.

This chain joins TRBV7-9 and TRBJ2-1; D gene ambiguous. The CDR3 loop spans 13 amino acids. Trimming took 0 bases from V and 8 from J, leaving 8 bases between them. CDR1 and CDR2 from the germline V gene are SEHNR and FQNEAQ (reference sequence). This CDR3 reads CASSLASTDEQFF. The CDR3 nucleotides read TGTGCCAGCAGCTTAGCCAGTACAGATGAGCAGTTCTTC.

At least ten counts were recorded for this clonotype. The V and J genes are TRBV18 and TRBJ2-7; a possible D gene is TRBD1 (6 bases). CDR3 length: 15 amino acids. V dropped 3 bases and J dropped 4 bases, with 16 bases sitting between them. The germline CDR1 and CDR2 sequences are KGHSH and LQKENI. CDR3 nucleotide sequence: TGTGCCAGCTCACCGGGGGCCACCCAATCTTACGAGCAGTACTTC. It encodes CASSPGATQSYEQYF.

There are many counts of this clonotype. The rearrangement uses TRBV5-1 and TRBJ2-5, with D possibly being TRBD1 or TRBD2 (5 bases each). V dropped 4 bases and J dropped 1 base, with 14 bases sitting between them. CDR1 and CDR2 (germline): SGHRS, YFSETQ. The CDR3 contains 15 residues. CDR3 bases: TGCGCCAGCAGCGCATCCGGGACGGGCCAAGAGACCCAGTACTTC. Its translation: CASSASGTGQETQYF.

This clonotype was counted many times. Here the CDR3 DNA reads TGTGCCAGCAGCCAAAGGGCCGATGGCTACACCTTC. It is translated as CASSQRADGYTF. The chain carries TRBV3-1 and TRBJ1-2, with unresolved D. Trimming removed 2 bases at V and 6 bases at J, with 7 bases between. Germline CDR1 and CDR2: LGHDT and YNNKEL (reference sequence). The CDR3 covers 12 residues. The complete variable domain, with remaining parts taken from reference TRBV3-1 and TRBJ1-2, reads DTAVSQTPKYLVTQMGNDKSIKCEQNLGHDTMYWYKQDSKKFLKIMFSYNNKELIINETVPNRFSPKSPDKAHLNLHINSLELGDSAVYFCASSQRADGYTFGSGTRLTVV.

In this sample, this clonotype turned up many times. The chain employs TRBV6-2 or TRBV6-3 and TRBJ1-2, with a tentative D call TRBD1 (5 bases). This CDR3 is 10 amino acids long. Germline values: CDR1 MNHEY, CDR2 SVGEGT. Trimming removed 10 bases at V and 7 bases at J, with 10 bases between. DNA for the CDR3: TGTGCCACTCTAAGGGGTGGCTACACCTTC. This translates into CATLRGGYTF.

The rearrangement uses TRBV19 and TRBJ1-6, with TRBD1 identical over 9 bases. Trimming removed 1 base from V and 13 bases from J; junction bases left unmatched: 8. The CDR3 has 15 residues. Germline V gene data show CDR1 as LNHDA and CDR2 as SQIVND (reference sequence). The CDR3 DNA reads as TGTGCCAGTAGTATAGTCCCAGGGGACAGGGCGCCCCTCCACTTT. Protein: CASSIVPGDRAPLHF. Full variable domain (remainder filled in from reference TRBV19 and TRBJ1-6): DGGITQSPKYLFRKEGQNVTLSCEQNLNHDAMYWYRQDPGQGLRLIYYSQIVNDFQKGDIAEGYSVSREKKESFPLTVTSAQKNPTAFYLCASSIVPGDRAPLHFGNGTRLTVT.

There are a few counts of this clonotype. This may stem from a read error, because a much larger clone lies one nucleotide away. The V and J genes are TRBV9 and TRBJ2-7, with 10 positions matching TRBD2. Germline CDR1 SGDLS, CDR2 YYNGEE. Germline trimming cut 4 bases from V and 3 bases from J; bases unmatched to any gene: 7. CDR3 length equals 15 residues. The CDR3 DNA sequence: TGTGCCAGCAGCAGCGGGACTAGCGCGCACTACGAGCAGTACTTC. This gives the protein CASSSGTSAHYEQYF.

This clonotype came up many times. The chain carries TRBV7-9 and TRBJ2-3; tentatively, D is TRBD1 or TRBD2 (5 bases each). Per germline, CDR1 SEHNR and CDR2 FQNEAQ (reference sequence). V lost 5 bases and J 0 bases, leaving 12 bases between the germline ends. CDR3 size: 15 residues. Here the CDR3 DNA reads TGTGCCAGCAGCCCGGGGACGTATAGCACAGATACGCAGTATTTT. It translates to CASSPGTYSTDTQYF.

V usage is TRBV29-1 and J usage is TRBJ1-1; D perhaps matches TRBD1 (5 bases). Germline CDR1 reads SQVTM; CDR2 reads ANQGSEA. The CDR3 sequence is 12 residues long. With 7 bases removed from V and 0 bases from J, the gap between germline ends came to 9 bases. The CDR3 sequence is CSAGTVNTEAFF. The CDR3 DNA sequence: TGCAGCGCTGGGACGGTGAACACTGAAGCTTTCTTT.

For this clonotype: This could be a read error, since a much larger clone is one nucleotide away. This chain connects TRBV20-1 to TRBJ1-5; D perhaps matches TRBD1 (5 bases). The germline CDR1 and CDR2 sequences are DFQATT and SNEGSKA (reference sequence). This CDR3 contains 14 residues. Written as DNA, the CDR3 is TGCAGTGCTCTTCGAGGGACGGTGAATCCGCCCCAGCATTTT. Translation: CSALRGTVNPPQHF.

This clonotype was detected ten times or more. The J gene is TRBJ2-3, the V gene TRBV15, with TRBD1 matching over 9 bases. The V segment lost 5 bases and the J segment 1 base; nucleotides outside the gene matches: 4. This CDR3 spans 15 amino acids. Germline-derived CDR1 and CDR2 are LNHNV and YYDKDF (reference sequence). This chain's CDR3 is CATSERTGGTDTQYF. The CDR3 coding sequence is TGTGCCACCAGCGAGAGGACAGGGGGCACAGATACGCAGTATTTT.

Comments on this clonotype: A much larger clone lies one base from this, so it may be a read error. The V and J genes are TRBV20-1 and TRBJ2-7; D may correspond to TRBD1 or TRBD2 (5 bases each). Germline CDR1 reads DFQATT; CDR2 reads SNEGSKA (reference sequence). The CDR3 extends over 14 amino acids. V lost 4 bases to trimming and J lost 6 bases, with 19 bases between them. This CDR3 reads CSANRRGARSEQYF. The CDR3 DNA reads TGCAGTGCTAACCGACGAGGGGCGCGCTCCGAGCAGTACTTC.

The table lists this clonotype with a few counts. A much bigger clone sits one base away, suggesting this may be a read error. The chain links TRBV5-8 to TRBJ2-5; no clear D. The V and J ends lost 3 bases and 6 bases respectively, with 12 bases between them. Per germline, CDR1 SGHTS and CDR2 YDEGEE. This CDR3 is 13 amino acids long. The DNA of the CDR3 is TGTGCCAGCAGCTCTGGGCCAGCCCAGACCCAGTACTTC. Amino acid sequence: CASSSGPAQTQYF.

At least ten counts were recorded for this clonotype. Written as DNA, the CDR3 is TGTGCCAGTAGTATTTTGGGACAGGGGGTGTTAGGGGCCAACGTCCTGACTTTC. It codes for CASSILGQGVLGANVLTF. V and J are TRBV19 and TRBJ2-6, with 11 bases lining up with TRBD1. CDR1 and CDR2 (germline): LNHDA, SQIVND (reference sequence). This CDR3 is 18 amino acids long. The ends lost 3 bases at V and 4 bases at J; junction bases unmatched: 8.

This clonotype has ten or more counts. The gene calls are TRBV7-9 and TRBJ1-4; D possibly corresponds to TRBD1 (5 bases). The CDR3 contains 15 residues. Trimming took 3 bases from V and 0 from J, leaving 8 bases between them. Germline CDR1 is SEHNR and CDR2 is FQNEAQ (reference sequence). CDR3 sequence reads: CASSFGRATNEKLFF. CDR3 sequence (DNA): TGTGCCAGCAGCTTTGGCAGGGCAACTAATGAAAAACTGTTTTTT.

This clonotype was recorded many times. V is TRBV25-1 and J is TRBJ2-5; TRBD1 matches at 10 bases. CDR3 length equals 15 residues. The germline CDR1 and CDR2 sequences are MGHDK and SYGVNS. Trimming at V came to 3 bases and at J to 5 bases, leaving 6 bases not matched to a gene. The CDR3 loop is CASSERTGGTETQYF. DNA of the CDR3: TGTGCCAGCAGTGAGAGGACAGGGGGGACGGAGACCCAGTACTTC.

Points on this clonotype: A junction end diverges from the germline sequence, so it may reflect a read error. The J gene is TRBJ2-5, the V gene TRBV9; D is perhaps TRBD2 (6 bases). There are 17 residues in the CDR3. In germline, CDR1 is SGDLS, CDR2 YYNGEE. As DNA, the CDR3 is TGTGCCAGCAGCGTAGGTCGGACGGGAGCGGTCCAAGCGACCCAGTACTTC. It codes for CASSVGRTGAVQATQYF.

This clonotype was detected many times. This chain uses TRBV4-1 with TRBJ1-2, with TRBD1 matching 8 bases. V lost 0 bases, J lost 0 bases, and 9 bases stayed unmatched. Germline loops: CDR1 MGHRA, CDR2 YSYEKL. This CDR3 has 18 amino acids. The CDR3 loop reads CASSQEGKATGANYGYTF. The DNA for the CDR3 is TGCGCCAGCAGCCAAGAGGGGAAGGCGACAGGGGCTAACTATGGCTACACCTTC.

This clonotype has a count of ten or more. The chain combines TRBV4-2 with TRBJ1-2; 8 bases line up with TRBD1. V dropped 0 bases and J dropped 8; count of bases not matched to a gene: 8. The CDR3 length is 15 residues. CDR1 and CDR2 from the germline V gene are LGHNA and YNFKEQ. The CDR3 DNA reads TGTGCCAGCAGCCAAGAGATCAGGGGGCCTCGGGGCTACACCTTC. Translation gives CASSQEIRGPRGYTF.